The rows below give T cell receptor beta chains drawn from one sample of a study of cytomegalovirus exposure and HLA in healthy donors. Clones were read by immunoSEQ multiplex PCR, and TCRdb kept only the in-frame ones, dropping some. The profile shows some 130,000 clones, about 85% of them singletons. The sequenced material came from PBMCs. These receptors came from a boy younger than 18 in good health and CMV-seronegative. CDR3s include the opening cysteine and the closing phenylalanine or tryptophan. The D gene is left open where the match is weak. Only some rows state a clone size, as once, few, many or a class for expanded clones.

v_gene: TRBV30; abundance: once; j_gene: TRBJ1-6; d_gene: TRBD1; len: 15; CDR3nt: TGTGCCTGGAGCTTAAAGGACAGGGAGTATTCACCCCTCCACTTT; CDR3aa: CAWSLKDREYSPLHF
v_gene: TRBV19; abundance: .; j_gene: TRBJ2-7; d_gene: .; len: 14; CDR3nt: TGTGCCAGTAGTTCTGAGTGGTGGCGGGACGAGCAGTACTTC; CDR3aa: CASSSEWWRDEQYF
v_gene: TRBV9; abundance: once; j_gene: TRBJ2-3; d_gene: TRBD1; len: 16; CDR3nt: TGTGCCAGCAGCCCAAGACAGGGGGGGGGAACAGATACGCAGTATTTT; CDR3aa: CASSPRQGGGTDTQYF
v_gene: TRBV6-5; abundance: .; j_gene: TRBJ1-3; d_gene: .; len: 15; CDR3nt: TGTGCCAGCAGCCGCGGACAGAGCTCTGGAAACACCATATATTTT; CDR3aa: CASSRGQSSGNTIYF
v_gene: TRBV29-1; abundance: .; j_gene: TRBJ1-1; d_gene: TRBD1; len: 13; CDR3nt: TGCAGCACCACCAGGGGGCATGGCACTGAAGCTTTCTTT; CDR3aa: CSTTRGHGTEAFF
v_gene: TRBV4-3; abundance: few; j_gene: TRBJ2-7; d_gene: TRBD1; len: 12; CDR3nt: TGCGCCAGCAGCCTAGGACAGGGCGAGCAGTACTTC; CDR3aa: CASSLGQGEQYF
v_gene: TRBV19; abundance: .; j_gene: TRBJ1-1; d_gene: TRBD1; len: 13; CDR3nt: TGTGCCAGTGGACAGGGAAGGGGCACTGAAGCTTTCTTT; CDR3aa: CASGQGRGTEAFF
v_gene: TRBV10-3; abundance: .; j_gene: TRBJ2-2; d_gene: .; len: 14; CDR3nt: TGTGCCATCAGTGAACCCGGGAACACCGGGGAGCTGTTTTTT; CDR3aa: CAISEPGNTGELFF
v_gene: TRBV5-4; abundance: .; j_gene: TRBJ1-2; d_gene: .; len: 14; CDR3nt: TGTGCCAGCAGCTTGGCCTCAGGGAACTATGGCTACACCTTC; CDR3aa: CASSLASGNYGYTF
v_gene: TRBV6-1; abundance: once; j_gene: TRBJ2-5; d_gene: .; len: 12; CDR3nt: TGTGCCAGCAGTGCCCTAGACGCGACCCAGTACTTC; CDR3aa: CASSALDATQYF
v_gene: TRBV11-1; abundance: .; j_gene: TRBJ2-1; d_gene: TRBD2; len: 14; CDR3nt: TGTGCCAGCACCGTAGCTAGCGGGGGGCCGGAGCAGTTCTTC; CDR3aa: CASTVASGGPEQFF
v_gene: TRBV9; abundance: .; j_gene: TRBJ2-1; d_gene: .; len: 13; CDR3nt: TGTGCCAGCAGCGCCTCGGAGGGTTCAGTTCCGTTCTTC; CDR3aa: CASSASEGSVPFF
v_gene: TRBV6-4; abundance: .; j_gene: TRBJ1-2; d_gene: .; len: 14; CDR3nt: TGTGCCAGCAGTGACTCGTGGGGGGGTAATGGCTACACCTTC; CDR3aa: CASSDSWGGNGYTF
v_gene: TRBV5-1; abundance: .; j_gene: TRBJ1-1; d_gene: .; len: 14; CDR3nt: TGCGCCAGCAGCTTGGGGGGGGTGAACACTGAAGCTTTCTTT; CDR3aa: CASSLGGVNTEAFF
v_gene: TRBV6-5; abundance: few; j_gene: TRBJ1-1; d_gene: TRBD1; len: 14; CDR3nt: TGTGCCAGCAGAACAACAGGGGGGAACACTGAAGCTTTCTTT; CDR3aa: CASRTTGGNTEAFF
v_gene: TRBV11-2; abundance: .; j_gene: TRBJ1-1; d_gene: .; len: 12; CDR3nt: TGTGCCAGCAGCCGCAGTTTAACTGAAGCTTTCTTT; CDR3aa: CASSRSLTEAFF
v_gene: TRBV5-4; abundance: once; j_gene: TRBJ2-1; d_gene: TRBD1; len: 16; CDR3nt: TGTGCCAGCAGCTCATCCCGGGACAGGGGAGTGGGTGAGCAGTTCTTC; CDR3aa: CASSSSRDRGVGEQFF
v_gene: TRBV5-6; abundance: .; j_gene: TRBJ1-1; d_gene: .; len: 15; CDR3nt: TGTGCCAGCAGCTTCACGGAGGAGAGTGACACTGAAGCTTTCTTT; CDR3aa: CASSFTEESDTEAFF
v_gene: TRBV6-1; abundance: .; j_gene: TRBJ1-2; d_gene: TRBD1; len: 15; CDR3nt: TGTGCCAGCAGTCGGACAGGAGACGCTAACTATGGCTACACCTTC; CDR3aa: CASSRTGDANYGYTF
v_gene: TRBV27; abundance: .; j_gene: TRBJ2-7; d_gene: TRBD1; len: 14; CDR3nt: TGTGCCAGCAATCCCCGGGACAGGGATTACGAGCAGTACTTC; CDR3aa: CASNPRDRDYEQYF
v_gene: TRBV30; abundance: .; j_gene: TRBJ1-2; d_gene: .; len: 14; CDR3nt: TGTGCCTGGAGTGTAATCCCTGAGGGGGATGGCTACACCTTC; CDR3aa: CAWSVIPEGDGYTF
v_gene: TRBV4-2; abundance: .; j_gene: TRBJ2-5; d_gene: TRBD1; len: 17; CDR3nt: TGTGCCAGCAGCCAAGGGACAGGGGGCATCATTGGGGAGACCCAGTACTTC; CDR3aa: CASSQGTGGIIGETQYF
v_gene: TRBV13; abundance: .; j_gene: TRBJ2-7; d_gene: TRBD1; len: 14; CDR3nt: TGTGCCAGCAGCTCCTCCGGGACAGGGATCAAGCAGTACTTC; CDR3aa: CASSSSGTGIKQYF
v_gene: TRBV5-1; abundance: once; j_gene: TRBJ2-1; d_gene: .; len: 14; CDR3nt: TGCGCCAGCAGCTTGGCCCGCGTCGACAATGAGCAGTTCTTC; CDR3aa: CASSLARVDNEQFF
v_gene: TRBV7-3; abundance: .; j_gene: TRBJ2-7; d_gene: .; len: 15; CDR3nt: TGTGCCAGCAGCTTTAGGCGGCAGGAGGCCTACGAGCAGTACTTC; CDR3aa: CASSFRRQEAYEQYF
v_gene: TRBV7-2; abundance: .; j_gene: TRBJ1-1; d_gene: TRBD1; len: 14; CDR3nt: TGTGCCAGCAGCTCGGACAGGGGAAACACTGAAGCTTTCTTT; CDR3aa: CASSSDRGNTEAFF
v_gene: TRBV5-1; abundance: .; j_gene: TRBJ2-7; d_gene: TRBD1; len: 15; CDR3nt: TGCGCCAGCAGCACCTCACAGGGGGCGCCCTACGAGCAGTACTTC; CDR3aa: CASSTSQGAPYEQYF
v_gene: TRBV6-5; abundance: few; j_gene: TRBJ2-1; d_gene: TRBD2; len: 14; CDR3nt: TGTGCCAGCAGTTACTTCCTAGCGGGAGGTCGTATGTTCTTC; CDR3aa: CASSYFLAGGRMFF
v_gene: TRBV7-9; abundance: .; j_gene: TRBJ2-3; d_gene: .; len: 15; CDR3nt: TGTGCCAGCAGCTTAGGGACAGCTCGCACAGATACGCAGTATTTT; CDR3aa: CASSLGTARTDTQYF
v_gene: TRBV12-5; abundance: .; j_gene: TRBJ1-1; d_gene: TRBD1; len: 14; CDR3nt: TGTGCTAGTGTCCTGGACAGGGGGGACACTGAAGCTTTCTTT; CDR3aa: CASVLDRGDTEAFF
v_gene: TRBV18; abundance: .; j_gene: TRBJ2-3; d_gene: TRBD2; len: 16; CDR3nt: TGTGCCAGCTCACCACGTGGAAGCGGGGGCGGAGATACGCAGTATTTT; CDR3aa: CASSPRGSGGGDTQYF
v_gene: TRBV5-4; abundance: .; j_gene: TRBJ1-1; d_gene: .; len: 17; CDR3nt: TGTGCCAGCAACAATGACCCGGGAAGTCCTTGGAACACTGAAGCTTTCTTT; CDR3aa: CASNNDPGSPWNTEAFF
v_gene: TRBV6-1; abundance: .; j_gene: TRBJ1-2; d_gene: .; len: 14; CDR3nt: TGTGCCAGCAGTGAGAGGGCAGTTCTTTATGGCTACACCTTC; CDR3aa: CASSERAVLYGYTF
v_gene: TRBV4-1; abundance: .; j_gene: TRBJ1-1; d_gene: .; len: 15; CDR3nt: TGCGCCAGCAGCCAACGGGACCCTGGGCGGGGGGGAGCTTTCTTT; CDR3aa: CASSQRDPGRGGAFF
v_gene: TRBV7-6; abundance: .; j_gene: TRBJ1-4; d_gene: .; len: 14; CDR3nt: TGTGCCAGCAGCTTAGGGGGGGAAAATGAAAAACTGTTTTTT; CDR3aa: CASSLGGENEKLFF
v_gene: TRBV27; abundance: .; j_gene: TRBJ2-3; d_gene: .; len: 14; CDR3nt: TGTGCCAGCAGTTTTGCCAGGGGAGCAGATACGCAGTATTTT; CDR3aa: CASSFARGADTQYF
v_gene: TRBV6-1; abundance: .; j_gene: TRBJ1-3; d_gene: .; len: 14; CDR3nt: TGTGCCGGCCCGACCAGGACAGCTGGAAACACCATATATTTT; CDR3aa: CAGPTRTAGNTIYF
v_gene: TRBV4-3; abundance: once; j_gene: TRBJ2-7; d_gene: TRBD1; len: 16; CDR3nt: TGCGCCAGCAGCCAAGGGGGGACAGGGTTCTTCTACGAGCAGTACTTC; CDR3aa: CASSQGGTGFFYEQYF
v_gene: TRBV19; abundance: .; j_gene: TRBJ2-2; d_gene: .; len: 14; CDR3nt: TGTGCCAGTACCCCCCCCGGGGGCACCGGGGAGCTGTTTTTT; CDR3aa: CASTPPGGTGELFF
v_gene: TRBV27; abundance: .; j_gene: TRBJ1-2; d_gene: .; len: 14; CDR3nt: TGTGCCAGCAGGAATTACAGGGATCGCTATGGCTACACCTTC; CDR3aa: CASRNYRDRYGYTF
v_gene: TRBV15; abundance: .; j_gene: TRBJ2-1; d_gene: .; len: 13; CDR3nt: TGTGCCACCAGCCTAGCATCCTACAATGAGCAGTTCTTC; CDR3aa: CATSLASYNEQFF
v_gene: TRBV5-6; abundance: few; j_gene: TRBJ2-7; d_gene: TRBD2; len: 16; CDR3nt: TGTGCCAGCAGCCCCCCGGGGAGCGGGAGAACCTACGAGCAGTACTTC; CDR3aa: CASSPPGSGRTYEQYF
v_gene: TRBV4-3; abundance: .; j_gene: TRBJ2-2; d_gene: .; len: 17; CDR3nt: TGCGCCAGCAGCCAAGGTGGCGCTAGGCTGAACACCGGGGAGCTGTTTTTT; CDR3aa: CASSQGGARLNTGELFF
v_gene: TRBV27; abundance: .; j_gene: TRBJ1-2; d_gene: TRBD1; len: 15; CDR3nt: TGTGCCAGCAGCCGACAGGGGGTATCTAACTATGGCTACACCTTC; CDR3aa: CASSRQGVSNYGYTF
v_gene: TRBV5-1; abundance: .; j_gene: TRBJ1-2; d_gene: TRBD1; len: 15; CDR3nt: TGCGCCAGCAGCTTGGACACCAGGGGGCTGGATGGCTACACCTTC; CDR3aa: CASSLDTRGLDGYTF
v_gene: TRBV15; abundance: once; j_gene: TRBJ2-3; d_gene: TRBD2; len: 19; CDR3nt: TGTGCCACCAGCAGAGCTCTCTCTAGCGGGGGGGCGACGATAGATACGCAGTATTTT; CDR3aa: CATSRALSSGGATIDTQYF
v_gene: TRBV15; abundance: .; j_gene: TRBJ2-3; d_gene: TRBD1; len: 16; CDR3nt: TGTGCCACCAGCAGGGAACCGGGACAGGGGGCTGATACGCAGTATTTT; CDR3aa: CATSREPGQGADTQYF
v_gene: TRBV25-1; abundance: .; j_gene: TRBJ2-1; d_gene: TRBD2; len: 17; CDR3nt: TGTGCCAGCAGCCCACTCCGCGGGGTAGCGGGGGAAGATGAGCAGTTCTTC; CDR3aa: CASSPLRGVAGEDEQFF